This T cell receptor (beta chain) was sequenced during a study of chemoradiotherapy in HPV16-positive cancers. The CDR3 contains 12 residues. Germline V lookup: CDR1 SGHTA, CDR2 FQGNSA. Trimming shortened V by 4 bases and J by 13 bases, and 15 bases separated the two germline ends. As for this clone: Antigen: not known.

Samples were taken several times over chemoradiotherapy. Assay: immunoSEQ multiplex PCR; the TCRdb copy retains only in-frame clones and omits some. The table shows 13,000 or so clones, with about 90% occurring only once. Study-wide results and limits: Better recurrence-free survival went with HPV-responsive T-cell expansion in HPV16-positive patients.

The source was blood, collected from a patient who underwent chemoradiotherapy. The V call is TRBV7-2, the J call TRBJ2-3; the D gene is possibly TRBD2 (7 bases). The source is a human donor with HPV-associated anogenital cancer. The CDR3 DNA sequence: TGTGCCAGCAGCTATTTGGGGGGGGCGAAGTATTTT. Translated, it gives CASSYLGGAKYF.